These 20 T cell receptor beta chains were sequenced from one sample in a study of Graves' ophthalmopathy and Graves' hyperthyroidism. Amplification of the TCR beta CDR3 regions used RNA transcripts (as template). Following a first-round RT-PCR that used HTBI primers, a second-round multiplex PCR was carried out. MiXCR was run by TCRdb on the multiplex PCR reads, yielding one entry per CDR3 protein. Of about 620,000 distinct CDR3 sequences listed, over 20% are singletons. The source material was peripheral blood. The receptors were gathered from a young woman with stable Graves' hyperthyroidism. Some clones in this sample may be carry-over from other donors' samples.

This clonotype was counted ten times or more. This chain links TRBV30 with TRBJ2-6; D is unclear. Germline CDR1 GTSNPN, CDR2 SVGIG (reference sequence). This CDR3 spans 15 amino acids. The germline V and J ends were trimmed by 5 bases and 0 bases, with 11 bases remaining between them. As DNA, the CDR3 is TGTGCCTGGGAGACCCCGCTCTCTGGGGCCAACGTCCTGACTTTC. This encodes CAWETPLSGANVLTF.

This clonotype was observed many times. The V call is TRBV12-3 or TRBV12-4, the J call TRBJ1-5; perhaps TRBD1 as D (5 bases). This CDR3 is built from 15 residues. Trimming took off 5 bases at V and 3 bases at J, with 14 bases between the two ends. The CDR3 DNA sequence: TGTGCCAGCAGTGGGACGTGGGGGGACAATCAGCCCCAGCATTTT. Encoded protein: CASSGTWGDNQPQHF.

This clonotype has at least ten counts. A junction boundary mismatches the germline segment, possibly from a read error. V is TRBV29-1 and J is TRBJ1-2; D is uncertain. Germline V gene lookup returns CDR1 SQVTM and CDR2 ANQGSEA. The CDR3 is made up of 8 amino acids. The CDR3, as DNA: TGCAGCGTTGAAGCGGATGCTTTC. The encoded protein is CSVEADAF.

The chain carries TRBV9 and TRBJ2-3, with a tentative D call TRBD2 (6 bases). Germline V CDR1 and CDR2: SGDLS, YYNGEE. The CDR3 spans 16 residues. V was trimmed by 3 bases and J by 3 bases, leaving 17 bases between them. The CDR3 coding sequence is TGTGCCAGCAGCGCGTGGGATGGGGGGTTTACAGATACGCAGTATTTT. As protein: CASSAWDGGFTDTQYF.

There are a few counts of this clonotype. This sequence joins TRBV20-1 and TRBJ2-7; 15 bases match TRBD2. This CDR3 is built from 16 residues. In germline, CDR1 is DFQATT, CDR2 SNEGSKA (reference sequence). With 6 bases clipped from V and 0 bases from J, the junction kept 6 bases outside the gene matches. The CDR3 DNA follows: TGCAGTGCCCCCGGACTAGCGGGAGGGCCCTCCTACGAGCAGTACTTC. It specifies CSAPGLAGGPSYEQYF.

In its sample, this clonotype was seen a few times. The V call is TRBV7-2, the J call TRBJ2-7, with 7 nucleotides matching TRBD2. Unmatched junction bases numbered 7, after V lost 2 bases and J lost 3 bases. Germline V gene sequence: CDR1 SGHTA, CDR2 FQGNSA. The CDR3 consists of 15 residues. In nucleotides, the CDR3 is TGTGCCAGCAGCTTATTGGGGGGGGAATACTACGAGCAGTACTTC. The encoded protein is CASSLLGGEYYEQYF.

The gene calls are TRBV7-8 and TRBJ2-2; possibly TRBD2 for D (5 bases). This CDR3 is 15 amino acids long. Germline values: CDR1 SGHVS, CDR2 FQNEAQ. Trimming pared 3 bases from V and 2 bases from J, leaving 10 bases between. The CDR3 sequence is CASSLRTYNTGELFF. The CDR3 bases are TGTGCCAGCAGCTTGCGGACTTATAACACCGGGGAGCTGTTTTTT.

The chain links TRBV11-2 to TRBJ2-2; TRBD2 might be the D (6 bases). Trimming left V 6 bases short and J 1 base short, with 21 bases between. The CDR3 has 18 residues. Per the germline V gene, CDR1 is SGHAT and CDR2 is FQNNGV. CDR3: CASSKRGGARMNTGELFF. The CDR3 region has the DNA TGTGCCAGCAGTAAGAGAGGAGGGGCCCGAATGAACACCGGGGAGCTGTTTTTT.

This clonotype has at least ten counts. The J gene is TRBJ1-2, the V gene TRBV29-1; possible D gene TRBD1, 6 bases. The CDR3 has 13 residues. Germline CDR1 reads SQVTM; CDR2 reads ANQGSEA. The germline V and J ends were trimmed by 5 bases and 3 bases, with 13 bases remaining between them. The CDR3 DNA reads as TGCAGCGTTTTTGGGGGCGCGGACTATGGCTACACCTTC. It encodes CSVFGGADYGYTF.

This clonotype was found many times. This chain links TRBV6-1 with TRBJ1-2, with a tentative D call TRBD1 (6 bases). This CDR3 has 12 amino acids. Trimming shortened V by 6 bases and J by 8 bases, and 13 bases separated the two germline ends. From germline, CDR1 is MNHNS and CDR2 SASEGT. This CDR3 is CASRGALGGYTF. CDR3 coding DNA: TGTGCCAGCAGGGGGGCGTTAGGAGGCTACACCTTC.

This clonotype was counted many times. The gene calls are TRBV12-3 or TRBV12-4 and TRBJ2-7; 7 positions agree with TRBD1. J gave up 2 bases and V 5 bases, and 3 bases lay outside the gene matches. The CDR3 runs 13 residues. The CDR3 sequence: CASSHQGAYEQYF. CDR3 nucleotides: TGTGCCAGCAGTCATCAGGGGGCCTACGAGCAGTACTTC.

This clonotype occurred many times. The CDR3 DNA reads as TGCAGTGCCGAGCGGGGGGCCCTCTACGAGCAGTACTTC. Translating gives CSAERGALYEQYF. The rearrangement uses TRBV20-1 and TRBJ2-7; 9 bases agree with TRBD2. This CDR3 comprises 13 residues. V lost 6 bases to trimming and J lost 3 bases; unmatched junction nucleotides: 6. CDR1 is DFQATT and CDR2 is SNEGSKA in the germline V gene (reference sequence).

This clonotype has just a few counts. The gene calls are TRBV7-9 and TRBJ2-7; TRBD1 or TRBD2 may be the D gene (5 bases each). Between the trimmed V and J ends, which lost 5 bases and 3 bases, there was a span of 17 bases. CDR3 length: 15 amino acids. In germline, CDR1 is SEHNR, CDR2 FQNEAQ (reference sequence). The CDR3 DNA reads as TGTGCCAGCAGCCCTCAACCGGGACGGAGCTACGAGCAGTACTTC. This translates into CASSPQPGRSYEQYF.

This clonotype was detected many times. The rearrangement joins TRBV12-3 or TRBV12-4 to TRBJ1-2; D uncertain. The CDR3 is made up of 13 amino acids. Deletions cut 3 bases from V and 8 bases from J, with 13 bases between. The CDR3 loop is CASSLSYRKGYTF. As DNA, the CDR3 is TGTGCCAGCAGTTTGTCTTACAGAAAGGGCTACACCTTC.

This clonotype appeared many times. This chain links TRBV6-5 with TRBJ2-5; TRBD1 might be the D (7 bases). V dropped 3 bases and J dropped 6 bases, with 14 bases sitting between them. The CDR3 covers 14 residues. The germline CDR1 and CDR2 sequences are MNHEY and SVGAGI. CDR3 nucleotide sequence: TGTGCCAGCAGTTATGGGCAGGGGGGAAAGACCCAGTACTTC. Protein: CASSYGQGGKTQYF.

This clonotype was detected only once. The V call is TRBV10-3, the J call TRBJ2-5, with TRBD1 matching 12 bases. The CDR3 contains 16 residues. Losses at the gene ends were 4 bases for V and 5 bases for J; bases not matched to a gene: 8. CDR1 ENHRY and CDR2 SYGVKD come from the germline V gene. The CDR3 loop is CAISGGTGGSGETQYF. The CDR3 DNA reads TGTGCCATCAGTGGGGGGACAGGGGGCTCAGGGGAGACCCAGTACTTC.

The chain couples TRBV15 to TRBJ2-7, with 7 bases lining up with TRBD1. The CDR3 extends over 13 amino acids. Per germline, CDR1 LNHNV and CDR2 YYDKDF (reference sequence). Unmatched junction bases numbered 9, after V lost 8 bases and J lost 5 bases. CDR3 amino acids: CATCLRTGHEQYV. The CDR3 DNA follows: TGTGCCACCTGCTTACGGACAGGCCACGAGCAGTACGTC.

The V and J genes are TRBV5-1 and TRBJ1-1; D is ambiguous. Germline V gene data show CDR1 as SGHRS and CDR2 as YFSETQ. The V end was cut by 0 bases, the J end by 6 bases, with 18 bases between. This CDR3 is 16 amino acids long. DNA for the CDR3: TGCGCCAGCAGCTTGGCAACGACTCCTAGCGGCGCTGAAGCTTTCTTT. Translated: CASSLATTPSGAEAFF.

This clonotype was detected many times. This chain connects TRBV28 to TRBJ1-2; 8 nucleotides align to TRBD1. The CDR3 spans 13 residues. Trimming removed 5 bases from V and 8 bases from J; junction bases left unmatched: 7. Germline V gene sequence: CDR1 MDHEN, CDR2 SYDVKM. The CDR3 DNA is TGTGCCAGCAGTCCTTGGACAGGGCGAGGCTACACCTTC. Encoded protein: CASSPWTGRGYTF.

The DNA for the CDR3 is TGTGCCAGCAGAAGGGGTTTAAGTTCACCCCTCCACTTT. Protein product: CASRRGLSSPLHF. This sequence joins TRBV6-1 and TRBJ1-6; tentatively, D is TRBD1 (5 bases). In germline, CDR1 is MNHNS, CDR2 SASEGT. This CDR3 has 13 amino acids. Trimming took 6 bases from V and 9 from J, leaving 12 bases between them.